This note documents a single T cell receptor (beta chain) sequence. It was CD45RO-negative cells, positively selected for CCR7, that made up naive CD8 cells, with terminally differentiated effector memory CD45RA+ cells excluded. All donors qualified as healthy HIV-negative adults and had experienced no recent acute infections or vaccinations. TCRdb's copy holds only in-frame clones and misses some; the assay was immunoSEQ multiplex PCR. The sample has 750,000 to 1,000,000 clones, 80% to 95% seen once; the top ten hold around 24%. This entry belongs to a study of shared clonotypes between healthy human individuals. The overall study: Contributing individuals were two females and a few males aged 18 to 49. Three plates were used per donor for CD4 naive, three for CD4 memory, two for CD8 naive and one for CD8 memory.

The specimen was naive CD8+ T cells sorted from blood. This TCR derives from a man aged 25 to 40 in good health.

The CDR3 reads CASSHLSRALNSYNEQFF. The CDR3 DNA reads as TGCGCCAGCAGCCACTTGAGCAGAGCCCTAAACTCCTACAATGAGCAGTTCTTC. This sequence joins TRBV4-3 and TRBJ2-1; D is unclear. The CDR3 extends over 18 amino acids. Trimming removed 3 bases from V and 0 bases from J, with 18 bases in between. Germline CDR1 LGHNA, CDR2 YSLEER.